This T cell receptor (beta chain) appears in the sequencing data of a study of cytomegalovirus exposure and HLA in healthy donors. J gave up 4 bases and V 0 bases, and 6 bases lay outside the gene matches. Looked up from germline, CDR1 is MNHEY and CDR2 is SVGAGI. The CDR3 is made up of 16 amino acids. Notes on the study in general: DRB1 had the most TCR associations and HLA-C the fewest, a later analysis found, with rates varying by HLA locus. Association with HLA alleles at 0.05 false discovery rate was found for 15,000 to 20,000 TCR beta sequences in a later analysis.

A note on this clone: Its target is unknown.

The PCR used 60 Vbeta and 13 Jbeta primers. Repertoires were generated with immunoSEQ multiplex PCR, while TCRdb's copy carries only in-frame clones and drops some. The sample lists fewer than 120,000 clones, 80% to 85% occurring once. This TCR came from a woman in her sixties or seventies in good health and CMV-seropositive. The chain links TRBV6-5 to TRBJ1-2; 9 bases fit TRBD1. Sequencing input: PBMCs. For the CDR3, the DNA is TGTGCCAGCAGTTACTCGAGGGGACAGGGCCCCTATGGCTACACCTTC. Translation: CASSYSRGQGPYGYTF.